One and the same sample provided the 30 T cell receptor beta chains below, sequenced in a study of T cells in Graves' hyperthyroidism and ophthalmopathy (dated by TCRdb to between 2017 and 2020). Library construction relied on multiplex PCR. The sequencer was an Illumina HiSeq 2000. The TCR beta CDR3 regions were amplified from the RNA transcripts. The TCR CDR3 was subjected to a first round of RT-PCR using the HTBI primer set and the Qiagen OneStep RT-PCR kit. The public reads were quality trimmed at Q25 with fastp and then assembled into clones with MiXCR by TCRdb, keeping productive beta chains. CDR3 protein sequences are deduplicated, and each keeps its most common genes and DNA. The sample table shows over 450,000 distinct CDR3 sequences, and over 15% are seen once. Of the sample, approximately 16% is held by the ten largest clones. Specimen: blood. The source is a woman aged 18-35 years with Graves' ophthalmopathy.

This clonotype was seen a few times. V gene TRBV20-1 combines with J gene TRBJ1-5; D gene ambiguous. CDR1 and CDR2 (germline): DFQATT, SNEGSKA (reference sequence). Trimming pared 0 bases from V and 6 bases from J, leaving 9 bases between. This CDR3 has 13 amino acids. In DNA, the CDR3 is TGCAGTGCTAGAGATGTTGGGTTTCAGCCCCAGCATTTT. Its protein product is CSARDVGFQPQHF.

This clonotype was picked up many times. The rearrangement joins TRBV27 to TRBJ2-3; D is unclear. Germline CDR1 reads MNHEY; CDR2 reads SMNVEV (reference sequence). Trimming stripped 2 bases from V and 4 bases from J, with 7 bases between. The CDR3 consists of 13 residues. This CDR3 reads CASSLETADTQYF. CDR3 DNA: TGTGCCAGCAGTTTAGAAACCGCAGATACGCAGTATTTT.

V is TRBV2 and J is TRBJ2-1; TRBD2 matches at 9 bases. Germline assignment: CDR1 SNHLY and CDR2 FYNNEI. Germline trimming cut 6 bases from V and 2 bases from J; bases unmatched to any gene: 5. CDR3 length: 15 amino acids. This CDR3 is CASRGPSGAYNEQFF. For the CDR3, the DNA is TGTGCCAGCAGGGGGCCTAGCGGGGCCTACAATGAGCAGTTCTTC.

This chain connects TRBV27 to TRBJ1-4; D ambiguous. The CDR3 is 15 residues long. The V and J ends lost 7 bases and 4 bases respectively, with 16 bases between them. Germline V gene sequence: CDR1 MNHEY, CDR2 SMNVEV (reference sequence). CDR3 region: CASKPEGQRNEKLFF. The CDR3 nucleotides read TGTGCCAGCAAACCCGAGGGCCAGCGTAATGAAAAACTGTTTTTT.

The V gene is TRBV10-3, the J gene TRBJ2-3; TRBD2 agrees at 13 bases. Germline lookup yields CDR1 ENHRY and CDR2 SYGVKD. V dropped 7 bases and J dropped 6; count of bases not matched to a gene: 4. CDR3 length equals 14 residues. The CDR3 protein is CAITQGLAGDTQYF. CDR3 in DNA: TGTGCCATCACCCAGGGACTAGCGGGGGATACGCAGTATTTT.

This clonotype was seen many times. The gene calls are TRBV30 and TRBJ2-2, with D hard to call. Trimming took off 2 bases at V and 6 bases at J, with 13 bases between the two ends. Germline V gene sequence: CDR1 GTSNPN, CDR2 SVGIG (reference sequence). The CDR3 consists of 14 residues. CDR3 coding DNA: TGTGCCTGGAGTCCCGGACGGGCATCCGGGGAGCTGTTTTTT. This encodes CAWSPGRASGELFF. Full variable domain (missing parts from reference TRBV30 and TRBJ2-2): SQTIHQWPATLVQPVGSPLSLECTVEGTSNPNLYWYRQAAGRGLQLLFYSVGIGQISSEVPQNLSASRPQDRQFILSSKKLLLSDSGFYLCAWSPGRASGELFFGEGSRLTVL.

In its sample, this clonotype was seen many times. The chain uses TRBV20-1 and TRBJ2-3, with a tentative D call TRBD2 (6 bases). This CDR3 is built from 12 residues. V dropped 3 bases and J dropped 10 bases, with 14 bases sitting between them. CDR1 and CDR2 from the germline V gene are DFQATT and SNEGSKA (reference sequence). The CDR3 region is CSASPRRVSQYF. The CDR3 DNA reads TGCAGTGCTAGCCCCAGGAGGGTGTCGCAGTATTTT.

In nucleotides, the CDR3 is TGTGCCAGCAAGACTGTGGCAACTAATGAAAAACTGTTTTTT. Its translation: CASKTVATNEKLFF. This chain uses TRBV6-1 with TRBJ1-4; D not resolved. The V end was cut by 7 bases, the J end by 0 bases, with 9 bases between. Germline loops: CDR1 MNHNS, CDR2 SASEGT. The CDR3 consists of 14 residues.

Many counts were recorded for this clonotype. V is TRBV27 and J is TRBJ2-5; 9 bases are shared with TRBD1. Germline V gene data show CDR1 as MNHEY and CDR2 as SMNVEV (reference sequence). The CDR3 is made up of 13 amino acids. Trimming cost V 0 bases and J 7 bases; bases outside gene matches: 0. CDR3 amino acids: CASSLSGQGTQYF. In DNA, the CDR3 is TGTGCCAGCAGTTTATCGGGACAGGGGACCCAGTACTTC.

The V and J genes are TRBV4-1 and TRBJ2-7; 7 bases map to TRBD2. The CDR3 has 14 amino acids. Germline V gene lookup returns CDR1 MGHRA and CDR2 YSYEKL. V lost 3 bases, J lost 6 bases, and 8 bases stayed unmatched. The CDR3 DNA reads as TGCGCCAGCAGCCAGAGGCAGGGACTACTCGAGCAGTACTTC. Translation gives CASSQRQGLLEQYF.

The CDR3, as DNA: TGTGCCAGCAGTTATAATAGGCGAATCTCTGGAAACACCATATATTTT. Its protein product is CASSYNRRISGNTIYF. The rearrangement joins TRBV12-3 or TRBV12-4 to TRBJ1-3; D gene unclear. CDR3 length: 16 amino acids. The V end was cut by 4 bases, the J end by 0 bases, with 13 bases between.

The chain joins TRBV6-1 to TRBJ2-7; no clear D gene. The CDR3 loop spans 14 amino acids. CDR1 and CDR2 from the germline V gene are MNHNS and SASEGT. Trimming left V 2 bases short and J 0 bases short, with 8 bases between. In DNA form, the CDR3 reads TGTGCCAGCAGTGAATTTCCGGGCTCCTACGAGCAGTACTTC. Translating gives CASSEFPGSYEQYF.

Many counts were recorded for this clonotype. This rearrangement joins TRBV10-3 to TRBJ2-1, with 10 positions matching TRBD2. The CDR3 extends over 18 amino acids. The V gene end was trimmed by 3 bases and the J gene end by 4 bases; junction bases not matched to a gene: 12. CDR1 and CDR2 (germline): ENHRY, SYGVKD. For the CDR3, the DNA is TGTGCCATCAGTGAAGAGGGTTTCGGGACTAGCGAATACAATGAGCAGTTCTTC. It yields the protein CAISEEGFGTSEYNEQFF.

The table lists this clonotype with many counts. The CDR3 sequence is CASSLLAAPQGYEQYF. As DNA, the CDR3 is TGTGCCAGCAGTTTATTGGCGGCCCCACAGGGATACGAGCAGTACTTC. This sequence joins TRBV28 and TRBJ2-7, with D maybe TRBD1 (6 bases). Per germline, CDR1 MDHEN and CDR2 SYDVKM. The CDR3 has 16 residues. Trimming took 1 base from V and 4 from J, leaving 17 bases between them.

The rearrangement uses TRBV7-2 and TRBJ2-2; unclear D gene. The germline CDR1 and CDR2 sequences are SGHTA and FQGNSA. The CDR3 is made up of 13 amino acids. The germline V and J ends were trimmed by 10 bases and 0 bases, with 9 bases remaining between them. The CDR3 here is CATRQANTGELFF. The CDR3 DNA follows: TGTGCCACGCGGCAGGCGAACACCGGGGAGCTGTTTTTT.

The rearrangement links TRBV28 to TRBJ1-5; a possible D gene is TRBD1 (6 bases). Trimming pared 3 bases from V and 6 bases from J, leaving 21 bases between. The CDR3 has 17 residues. Germline CDR1 MDHEN, CDR2 SYDVKM. CDR3 nucleotides: TGTGCCAGCAGTTTGGAGCAGGCGGGGGCGGGTAGTCAGCCCCAGCATTTT. Its protein is CASSLEQAGAGSQPQHF.

V gene TRBV10-3 combines with J gene TRBJ1-1; D might be TRBD1 (5 bases). CDR3 size: 16 residues. V dropped 6 bases and J dropped 1 base, with 18 bases sitting between them. The germline CDR1 and CDR2 sequences are ENHRY and SYGVKD. The CDR3 DNA reads TGTGCCATCAGGAGTACGGGGCAAGGCCCGAACACTGAAGCTTTCTTT. Amino acid sequence: CAIRSTGQGPNTEAFF.

A remark on this clonotype: A much bigger clone sits one base away, suggesting this may be a read error. The chain is built from TRBV28 and TRBJ2-2; maybe TRBD2 (6 bases). In germline, CDR1 is MDHEN, CDR2 SYDVKM. Trimming stripped 7 bases from V and 3 bases from J, with 12 bases between. This CDR3 has 14 amino acids. The CDR3 reads CASTRDSHTGELFF. The DNA of the CDR3 is TGTGCCAGCACTAGGGACTCCCACACCGGGGAGCTGTTTTTT.

This clonotype was detected only a few times. The chain couples TRBV20-1 to TRBJ2-5; no clear D. The CDR3 length is 11 residues. The germline CDR1 and CDR2 sequences are DFQATT and SNEGSKA (reference sequence). V was pared by 2 bases and J by 4 bases, with 5 bases between. The DNA for the CDR3 is TGCAGTGCTAGATTCGGAGAGACCCAGTACTTC. Amino acid sequence: CSARFGETQYF.

This chain links TRBV27 with TRBJ2-3; 11 bases match TRBD2. The CDR3 has 15 amino acids. Trimming took 10 bases from V and 3 from J; bases not matched to a gene: 9. CDR1 is MNHEY, CDR2 SMNVEV, per germline (reference sequence). CDR3 sequence: CATQFSGRATDTQYF. Here the CDR3 DNA reads TGTGCCACTCAGTTTAGCGGGAGGGCGACAGATACGCAGTATTTT.

This clonotype was observed a handful of times. The CDR3 region is CASSQVAGTGGPLHTEAFF. The DNA of the CDR3 is TGCGCCAGCAGCCAAGTAGCAGGGACAGGGGGCCCCCTTCACACTGAAGCTTTCTTT. The chain recombines TRBV4-1 with TRBJ1-1; 12 nucleotides align to TRBD1. The J segment lost 3 bases and the V segment lost 1 base, leaving 12 bases of the junction unmatched. The CDR3 is 19 amino acids. Germline V gives CDR1 MGHRA, CDR2 YSYEKL.

The chain recombines TRBV4-3 with TRBJ1-5; D unclear. The CDR3 sequence is 15 residues long. V was clipped by 0 bases and J by 3 bases, with 9 bases between them. The V gene's germline CDR1 is LGHNA and CDR2 YSLEER. Here the CDR3 DNA reads TGCGCCAGCAGCCAAGATTTCGGGTACAATCAGCCCCAGCATTTT. This gives the protein CASSQDFGYNQPQHF.

V usage is TRBV10-3 and J usage is TRBJ2-5; TRBD1 is a possible D gene (6 bases). The V gene's germline CDR1 is ENHRY and CDR2 SYGVKD. V lost 5 bases to trimming and J lost 5 bases, with 18 bases between them. This CDR3 region has 15 residues. The CDR3 DNA is TGTGCCATCAGTTTCTTCACAGGGTCGGAGGAGACCCAGTACTTC. This gives the protein CAISFFTGSEETQYF.

This clonotype has ten or more counts. This chain joins TRBV20-1 and TRBJ1-6; TRBD1 agrees at 8 bases. Germline V gene sequence: CDR1 DFQATT, CDR2 SNEGSKA (reference sequence). The CDR3 runs to 13 residues. The V gene end was trimmed by 8 bases and the J gene end by 6 bases; junction bases not matched to a gene: 6. CDR3 sequence reads: CSTRQGSNSPLHF. The CDR3 DNA reads TGCAGTACAAGACAGGGGAGTAATTCACCCCTCCACTTT.

The count of this clonotype is one. J is TRBJ1-5 and V is TRBV19; 8 bases align to TRBD1. J was trimmed by 6 bases and V by 10 bases; bases with no gene match: 5. The CDR3 runs 12 residues. Looked up from germline, CDR1 is LNHDA and CDR2 is SQIVND (reference sequence). This CDR3 is CATSDRAQPQHF. The DNA of the CDR3 is TGTGCCACCTCGGACAGGGCTCAGCCCCAGCATTTT. The variable domain in full, with the rest retrieved from reference TRBV19 and TRBJ1-5, is DGGITQSPKYLFRKEGQNVTLSCEQNLNHDAMYWYRQDPGQGLRLIYYSQIVNDFQKGDIAEGYSVSREKKESFPLTVTSAQKNPTAFYLCATSDRAQPQHFGDGTRLSIL.

The table lists this clonotype with many counts. V gene TRBV6-2 or TRBV6-3 combines with J gene TRBJ1-1; D is uncertain. Germline CDR1 and CDR2: MNHEY and SVGEGT. This CDR3 spans 13 amino acids. V was pared by 4 bases and J by 3 bases, with 9 bases between. CDR3 loop: CASSLKEDTEAFF. In DNA form, the CDR3 reads TGTGCCAGCAGTTTAAAGGAGGACACTGAAGCTTTCTTT.

Here the CDR3 reads CASSLSRADGELFF. The CDR3 bases are TGTGCCAGCAGCTTAAGCAGGGCGGACGGGGAGCTGTTTTTT. J is TRBJ2-2 and V is TRBV7-3; D is perhaps TRBD1 (5 bases). V was shortened by 1 base and J by 7 bases, with 10 bases between the two germline ends. CDR3 length: 14 amino acids. Germline V CDR1 and CDR2: SGHTA, FQGTGA. Full variable domain (rest looked up from reference TRBV7-3 and TRBJ2-2): GAGVSQTPSNKVTEKGKYVELRCDPISGHTALYWYRQSLGQGPEFLIYFQGTGAADDSGLPNDRFFAVRPEGSVSTLKIQRTERGDSAVYLCASSLSRADGELFFGEGSRLTVL.

This clonotype was seen a handful of times. V and J are TRBV11-2 and TRBJ2-3; maybe TRBD1 (6 bases). Trimming left V 4 bases short and J 1 base short, with 21 bases between. Germline values: CDR1 SGHAT, CDR2 FQNNGV. The CDR3 contains 18 residues. The CDR3: CASSSPLTGGLRTDTQYF. The CDR3 region has the DNA TGTGCCAGCAGCTCCCCGTTAACTGGGGGCCTTCGCACAGATACGCAGTATTTT.

This clonotype was found many times. This chain links TRBV5-1 with TRBJ2-7; TRBD1 is a possible D gene (5 bases). The CDR3 length is 13 residues. CDR1 is SGHRS and CDR2 is YFSETQ in the germline V gene. V lost 4 bases and J lost 6, with 14 bases in between. The CDR3 nucleotides are TGCGCCAGCAGCCCCAGTGTAGGGGCCGAGCAGTACTTC. It translates to CASSPSVGAEQYF. The complete variable domain, with remaining parts taken from reference TRBV5-1 and TRBJ2-7, reads KAGVTQTPRYLIKTRGQQVTLSCSPISGHRSVSWYQQTPGQGLQFLFEYFSETQRNKGNFPGRFSGRQFSNSRSEMNVSTLELGDSALYLCASSPSVGAEQYFGPGTRLTVT.

This clonotype was picked up a small number of times. This rearrangement joins TRBV15 to TRBJ1-4, with D perhaps TRBD1 (6 bases). The CDR3 is made up of 14 amino acids. Germline V gene sequence: CDR1 LNHNV, CDR2 YYDKDF (reference sequence). V lost 3 bases and J 7 bases, leaving 12 bases between the germline ends. This CDR3 reads CATSRGRGAEKLFF. The CDR3 DNA reads TGTGCCACCAGCAGGGGGCGGGGGGCTGAAAAACTGTTTTTT.